These 16 T cell receptor beta chains were sequenced from one sample in a study of response to subunit inactivated influenza vaccine. Via MiXCR, TCRdb re-called the RT-PCR reads, giving one row per CDR3 protein. The sample includes approximately 170,000 distinct CDR3 sequences, around 14% of them seen just once. The material sequenced was CD8+ T cells sorted from PBMCs, taken roughly 5 days after vaccination. All receptors come from a man between 50 and 59 years old who received an inactivated influenza vaccine.

This chain links TRBV11-2 with TRBJ2-4, with TRBD1 identical over 12 bases. Germline values: CDR1 SGHAT, CDR2 FQNNGV. V shed 4 bases, J shed 6 bases, and the junction held 13 bases outside the gene matches. The CDR3 is made up of 18 amino acids. The CDR3 DNA follows: TGTGCCAGCAGCTCATCCGTCCGGGACAGGGGGCTGGGAAACATTCAGTACTTC. This codes for CASSSSVRDRGLGNIQYF.

This chain links TRBV27 with TRBJ2-2; D possibly corresponds to TRBD1 (6 bases). CDR1 and CDR2 (germline): MNHEY, SMNVEV (reference sequence). The CDR3 totals 15 residues. The ends were cut back, 5 bases at V and 4 bases at J, with 14 bases in the middle. CDR3 amino acids: CASSTAGTPTGELFF. In DNA form, the CDR3 reads TGTGCCAGCAGTACCGCCGGGACACCCACCGGGGAGCTGTTTTTT.

V usage is TRBV6-1 and J usage is TRBJ2-7; 10 positions match TRBD1. V lost 6 bases and J lost 5; bases outside the gene matches: 13. CDR1 is MNHNS and CDR2 is SASEGT in the germline V gene. CDR3 length: 16 residues. In nucleotides, the CDR3 is TGTGCCAGCAGCCGCGGCTGGGACAGGGGTTTCGACGAGCAGTACTTC. Translating it yields CASSRGWDRGFDEQYF.

This clonotype was counted between two and nine times. The V call is TRBV7-9, the J call TRBJ1-2; D is ambiguous. The germline CDR1 and CDR2 sequences are SEHNR and FQNEAQ (reference sequence). CDR3 size: 16 residues. V shed 4 bases and J shed 4 bases, with 19 bases lying between them. The CDR3 coding sequence is TGTGCCAGCAGCTCGAGCCCTTCGGCAGGTCTCTATGGCTACACCTTC. It codes for CASSSSPSAGLYGYTF.

In this sample, this clonotype turned up many times. The gene calls are TRBV29-1 and TRBJ1-2; TRBD1 aligns across 8 bases. This CDR3 region has 13 residues. With 5 bases clipped from V and 4 bases from J, the junction kept 6 bases outside the gene matches. Germline values: CDR1 SQVTM, CDR2 ANQGSEA. The CDR3 nucleotides read TGCAGCGTTACTCAGGGGGCAGCCTATGGCTACACCTTC. Its protein is CSVTQGAAYGYTF.

The CDR3, as DNA: TGTGCCAGCAGCGCCTCTACGCGGGAGGCCCTAAGCTCCTACAATGAGCAGTTCTTC. It specifies CASSASTREALSSYNEQFF. The genes are TRBV9 and TRBJ2-1, with TRBD2 matching 8 bases. The germline V gene has CDR1 SGDLS and CDR2 YYNGEE. The J segment lost 0 bases and the V segment lost 3 bases, leaving 14 bases of the junction unmatched. CDR3 length: 19 residues.

The rearrangement links TRBV4-1 to TRBJ2-1; possibly TRBD1 or TRBD2 for D (5 bases each). Trimming took 0 bases from V and 12 from J, leaving 12 bases between them. Germline V lookup: CDR1 MGHRA, CDR2 YSYEKL. The CDR3 has 13 residues. The CDR3 DNA reads as TGCGCCAGCAGCCAAGATTGGGGGAAGGGGCAGTTCTTC. Amino acid sequence: CASSQDWGKGQFF.

This clonotype was found many times. The rearrangement joins TRBV5-6 to TRBJ2-5, with unresolved D. Germline V gives CDR1 SGHDT, CDR2 YYEEEE. V lost 0 bases and J 0 bases, leaving 9 bases between the germline ends. CDR3 length equals 15 residues. The CDR3 reads CASSLVTVYQETQYF. The CDR3 DNA follows: TGTGCCAGCAGCTTGGTTACAGTTTACCAAGAGACCCAGTACTTC.

This clonotype was observed a handful of times. The chain combines TRBV5-6 with TRBJ2-2; 7 positions match TRBD2. Trimming cost V 3 bases and J 5 bases; bases outside gene matches: 10. The CDR3 extends over 16 amino acids. Germline V CDR1 and CDR2: SGHDT, YYEEEE. CDR3 residues: CASSWEGSLGTGELFF. The CDR3 coding sequence is TGTGCCAGCAGCTGGGAGGGTAGCCTCGGGACCGGGGAGCTGTTTTTT.

This clonotype was seen more than once but under ten times. The gene calls are TRBV6-2 or TRBV6-3 and TRBJ2-2; D may be TRBD1 (6 bases). Deletions cut 3 bases from V and 1 base from J, with 12 bases between. Germline V gene lookup returns CDR1 MNHEY and CDR2 SVGEGT. There are 16 residues in the CDR3. DNA of the CDR3: TGTGCCAGCAGTTATGTGAGGACAGAGAACACCGGGGAGCTGTTTTTT. It is translated as CASSYVRTENTGELFF.

The chain has TRBV10-3 and TRBJ2-3; D is tentatively TRBD1 or TRBD2 (5 bases each). V lost 3 bases to trimming and J lost 5 bases, with 21 bases between them. This CDR3 is 17 amino acids long. CDR1 and CDR2 (germline): ENHRY, SYGVKD. CDR3 residues: CAISDPGADKEKDTQYF. The CDR3, as DNA: TGTGCCATCAGTGACCCCGGGGCCGATAAAGAGAAAGATACGCAGTATTTT.

The chain has TRBV12-3 or TRBV12-4 and TRBJ2-7; D call uncertain. V was shortened by 1 base and J by 0 bases, with 7 bases between the two germline ends. The CDR3 sequence is 14 residues long. CDR3 bases: TGTGCCAGCAGTTTAGGGCATACCTCCTACGAGCAGTACTTC. Translation: CASSLGHTSYEQYF.

This clonotype was observed a handful of times. The V gene is TRBV29-1, the J gene TRBJ2-2, with a tentative D call TRBD1 (6 bases). Trimming removed 6 bases from V and 5 bases from J, with 22 bases in between. This CDR3 has 16 amino acids. The germline CDR1 and CDR2 sequences are SQVTM and ANQGSEA. This CDR3 is CSVGRQGILGTGELFF. The CDR3 coding sequence is TGCAGCGTCGGCAGGCAGGGGATTCTCGGGACCGGGGAGCTGTTTTTT.

The gene calls are TRBV7-8 and TRBJ2-7; tentative D call: TRBD1 (5 bases). This CDR3 has 16 amino acids. The V gene's germline CDR1 is SGHVS and CDR2 FQNEAQ. The V end lost 2 bases, the J end lost 2 bases, and 16 bases lay between the germline ends. The CDR3, as DNA: TGTGCCAGCAGCTTAAGCTCGCAACAGGCTACCTACGAGCAGTACTTC. It is translated as CASSLSSQQATYEQYF.

This clonotype was seen a handful of times. The chain employs TRBV14 and TRBJ2-3; D gene unclear. The V end was cut by 3 bases, the J end by 1 base, with 11 bases between. Germline CDR1 reads SGHDN; CDR2 reads FVKESK. CDR3 length: 15 residues. This CDR3 is CASSQIDSGTDTQYF. The CDR3 DNA follows: TGTGCCAGCAGCCAGATCGATTCAGGCACAGATACGCAGTATTTT.

This clonotype was seen more than once but under ten times. This chain uses TRBV4-3 with TRBJ1-1; D is perhaps TRBD1 (5 bases). The CDR3 has 13 residues. In germline, CDR1 is LGHNA, CDR2 YSLEER. The V and J ends lost 4 bases and 10 bases respectively, with 16 bases between them. The CDR3 DNA reads TGCGCCAGCAGCCTACGGGACCGCGGAATAGCTTTCTTT. Its protein is CASSLRDRGIAFF.